These 17 T cell receptor beta chains were all obtained from the same sample, sequenced in a study of pediatric ulcerative colitis. Here immunoSEQ multiplex PCR was the method, and the copy in TCRdb shows in-frame clones only, minus some. Of 1,400 to 1,500 clones detected, 75% to 90% appear once; the ten largest clones hold around 3.1%. The sequenced sample was blood. The source of these receptors is a boy younger than 18 with severe ulcerative colitis.

This chain uses TRBV7-9 with TRBJ2-1; 12 bases map to TRBD2. The CDR3 is 16 residues long. Germline V gene sequence: CDR1 SEHNR, CDR2 FQNEAQ (reference sequence). Trimming at V came to 5 bases and at J to 10 bases, leaving 12 bases not matched to a gene. CDR3 in amino acids: CASSARLAGDLGEQFF. The CDR3 region has the DNA TGTGCCAGCAGCGCCCGACTAGCGGGAGACTTGGGGGAGCAGTTCTTC.

This rearrangement joins TRBV6-1 to TRBJ2-1; D may correspond to TRBD1 or TRBD2 (5 bases each). Trimming stripped 2 bases from V and 7 bases from J, with 15 bases between. The germline V gene has CDR1 MNHNS and CDR2 SASEGT. This CDR3 has 15 residues. The CDR3, as DNA: TGTGCCAGCAGTGAAAGTTGGGGGATTGGTAATGAGCAGTTCTTC. It encodes CASSESWGIGNEQFF.

The chain couples TRBV7-8 to TRBJ2-3; perhaps TRBD2 as D (6 bases). CDR3 size: 17 residues. V lost 4 bases to trimming and J lost 2 bases, with 19 bases between them. The germline V gene has CDR1 SGHVS and CDR2 FQNEAQ. CDR3 amino acids: CASSSGGAGPNTDTQYF. The DNA for the CDR3 is TGTGCCAGCAGCTCAGGTGGGGCGGGACCGAACACAGATACGCAGTATTTT.

The chain carries TRBV6-1 and TRBJ1-5; D gene ambiguous. The CDR3 sequence is 14 residues long. The V and J ends lost 6 bases and 0 bases respectively, with 9 bases between them. Germline loops: CDR1 MNHNS, CDR2 SASEGT. The CDR3 nucleotides are TGTGCCAGCAGCGAAATCTTTAGCAATCAGCCCCAGCATTTT. Its translation: CASSEIFSNQPQHF.

The rearrangement uses TRBV2 and TRBJ1-5; 7 bases align to TRBD1. The length of the CDR3 is 14 residues. J was trimmed by 2 bases and V by 4 bases; bases with no gene match: 2. The germline V gene has CDR1 SNHLY and CDR2 FYNNEI. The CDR3 bases are TGTGCCAGCAGTGTAGGGGGCGGCAATCAGCCCCAGCATTTT. It specifies CASSVGGGNQPQHF. The variable domain in full, with the rest retrieved from reference TRBV2 and TRBJ1-5, is EPEVTQTPSHQVTQMGQEVILRCVPISNHLYFYWYRQILGQKVEFLVSFYNNEISEKSEIFDDQFSVERPDGSNFTLKIRSTKLEDSAMYFCASSVGGGNQPQHFGDGTRLSIL.

The chain links TRBV9 to TRBJ1-5, with TRBD1 as a possible D gene (5 bases). CDR1 SGDLS and CDR2 YYNGEE come from the germline V gene. CDR3 size: 15 residues. Trimming left V 0 bases short and J 6 bases short, with 13 bases between. The CDR3 DNA reads as TGTGCCAGCAGCGTAGATGGAGGGGCGGCTCAGCCCCAGCATTTT. It encodes CASSVDGGAAQPQHF.

The rearrangement joins TRBV6-7 to TRBJ2-1; 8 bases line up with TRBD2. TRBV6-7 is an ORF, and what it does is uncertain. J lost 5 bases, V lost 2 bases, and 5 bases had no gene match. The CDR3 runs 15 residues. The CDR3 region is CASSYVAGGNNEQFF. The CDR3 coding sequence is TGTGCCAGCAGTTACGTGGCGGGAGGTAACAATGAGCAGTTCTTC.

The chain carries TRBV6-5 and TRBJ2-7; 7 nucleotides agree with TRBD1. This CDR3 contains 14 residues. J was trimmed by 8 bases and V by 5 bases; bases with no gene match: 12. CDR1 is MNHEY and CDR2 is SVGAGI in the germline V gene. The CDR3 here is CASSPDRIFTKQYF. Written as DNA, the CDR3 is TGTGCCAGCAGTCCGGACAGGATCTTCACTAAGCAGTACTTC.

This chain connects TRBV14 to TRBJ2-7; TRBD2 might be the D (6 bases). Germline V gives CDR1 SGHDN, CDR2 FVKESK. The V end was cut by 1 base, the J end by 9 bases, with 13 bases between. This CDR3 has 13 residues. CDR3 loop: CASSQAGRGTQYV. As DNA, the CDR3 is TGTGCCAGCAGCCAAGCCGGCCGGGGGACGCAGTACGTC.

This rearrangement joins TRBV7-3 to TRBJ2-6; 11 positions match TRBD1. Trimming took 1 base from V and 3 from J; bases not matched to a gene: 8. Germline V gene sequence: CDR1 SGHTA, CDR2 FQGTGA. There are 19 residues in the CDR3. As DNA, the CDR3 is TGTGCCAGCAGCTTAATACATGGGACAGGGGGAAATGGGGCCAACGTCCTGACTTTC. It translates to CASSLIHGTGGNGANVLTF.

This clone was detected only once. Written as DNA, the CDR3 is TGTGCCAGCAGCAAAGAACTAGCGGGGCCCGCGAACACCGGGGAGCTGTTTTTT. Its translation is CASSKELAGPANTGELFF. V gene TRBV21-1 combines with J gene TRBJ2-2; no DNA check was done on the table's D call, TRBD2. TRBV21-1 counts as a pseudogene. The CDR3 spans 18 residues.

This chain joins TRBV5-5 and TRBJ2-2; D not certain. This CDR3 spans 15 amino acids. Germline values: CDR1 SGHKS, CDR2 YYEKEE (reference sequence). V lost 6 bases and J lost 1, with 13 bases in between. The CDR3 here is CASIPPALNTGELFF. The CDR3 DNA reads as TGTGCCAGCATCCCGCCAGCCCTGAACACCGGGGAGCTGTTTTTT.

The chain has TRBV30 and TRBJ2-7; D is unresolved. Trimming took 3 bases from V and 7 from J, leaving 7 bases between them. The germline V gene has CDR1 GTSNPN and CDR2 SVGIG (reference sequence). CDR3 length: 10 residues. CDR3 amino acids: CAWRAVEQYF. CDR3 DNA: TGTGCCTGGAGGGCGGTTGAGCAGTACTTC.

DNA of the CDR3: TGCGCCAGCAGCTCGGACAGGTCACCCCTCCACTTT. Amino acids: CASSSDRSPLHF. This sequence joins TRBV5-1 and TRBJ1-6; 7 bases are shared with TRBD1. CDR1 is SGHRS, CDR2 YFSETQ, per germline. After removal of 3 bases from V and 10 bases from J, the junction contained 1 base not matched to a gene. The CDR3 loop spans 12 amino acids.

This chain links TRBV5-1 with TRBJ2-5; D may correspond to TRBD1 or TRBD2 (5 bases each). The CDR3 spans 14 residues. Germline CDR1 SGHRS, CDR2 YFSETQ. V was trimmed by 4 bases and J by 1 base, leaving 11 bases between them. The chain's CDR3 is CASSNNGAQETQYF. The CDR3, as DNA: TGCGCCAGCAGCAATAACGGGGCCCAAGAGACCCAGTACTTC.

This rearrangement joins TRBV5-4 to TRBJ1-1, with D unresolved. Germline V gene lookup returns CDR1 SGHNT and CDR2 YYREEE (reference sequence). The CDR3 loop spans 14 amino acids. V lost 4 bases, J lost 0 bases, and 10 bases lay in between. The DNA of the CDR3 is TGTGCCAGCAGCCTGGGCAGCATGAACACTGAAGCTTTCTTT. It translates to CASSLGSMNTEAFF.

CDR3 in amino acids: CASSLVGRRALDTQYF. CDR3 DNA: TGTGCCAGCAGCTTGGTGGGGAGGCGGGCACTAGATACGCAGTATTTT. The V and J genes are TRBV11-2 and TRBJ2-3; D possibly corresponds to TRBD2 (6 bases). Germline CDR1 reads SGHAT; CDR2 reads FQNNGV. CDR3 length equals 16 residues. V was trimmed by 3 bases and J by 5 bases, leaving 18 bases between them.